These T cell receptor beta chains were read from a single sample in a study of cytomegalovirus exposure and HLA in healthy donors. TCRdb's copy holds only in-frame clones and misses some; the assay was immunoSEQ multiplex PCR. The sample shows approximately 180,000 clones, about 81% of them seen only once. Sequences were obtained from PBMCs. All receptors derive from a woman aged 25 to 39 in good health and CMV-seronegative. CDR3s include the opening cysteine and the closing phenylalanine or tryptophan. Each record gives: V gene, clone size, J gene, D gene, CDR3 DNA, CDR3 protein. The D gene is left open where the match is weak. Not every row has a clone size; where given, it reads once, few, many or a size class.

TRBV30,-,TRBJ2-4,TRBD2,TGTGCCTGGAGTCGGTTGAGGACTAGCGGGAGTCAGAATCGCGGGAACAGTCAGTACTTC,CAWSRLRTSGSQNRGNSQYF
TRBV4-3,-,TRBJ2-1,TRBD2,TGCGCCAGCAGCCAAATGGTGGCTATAGGGACTAGTTACAATGAGCAGTTCTTC,CASSQMVAIGTSYNEQFF
TRBV2,-,TRBJ1-2,-,TGTGCCAGCAGTGAAGCTGGGGCTGGTGCGAAAAAATTTTATGGCTACACCTTC,CASSEAGAGAKKFYGYTF
TRBV5-3,once,TRBJ2-3,TRBD1,TGTGCCAGAAGCTTGGCCGAGGCGACAGGGGGTCTCGAAGGTACGCAGTATTTT,CARSLAEATGGLEGTQYF
TRBV4-3,-,TRBJ2-3,-,TGCGCCAGCAGCCAACGGGTAGTTGCGGGGGCTAGCACAGATACGCAGTATTTT,CASSQRVVAGASTDTQYF
TRBV28,-,TRBJ2-7,-,TGTGCCAGCAGTTTAGGGGCAGCGAGAACCTACGAGCAGTACTTC,CASSLGAARTYEQYF
TRBV2,-,TRBJ1-2,-,TGTGCCAGCTTGGAGGGAGCACGGGATGGCTACACCTTC,CASLEGARDGYTF
TRBV6-1,-,TRBJ1-3,TRBD1,TGTGCCAGCAGTAGGGACAGTTCTGGAAACACCATATATTTT,CASSRDSSGNTIYF
TRBV19,-,TRBJ2-2,TRBD1,TGTGCGACCGGGACAGATATTCTGGGGGAGCTGTTTTTT,CATGTDILGELFF
TRBV5-1,once,TRBJ2-1,-,TGCGCCAGCAGCTTGCGGCGGGCGGAGAAACAGTTCTTC,CASSLRRAEKQFF
TRBV5-1,-,TRBJ2-1,TRBD2,TGCGCCAGCAGCTGGGGCCTAGCGGACTACAATGAGCAGTTCTTC,CASSWGLADYNEQFF
TRBV6-5,-,TRBJ2-7,-,TGTGCCAGCAGGACGGCTCGGGTCTTGCAAGAGCAGTACTTC,CASRTARVLQEQYF
TRBV19,few,TRBJ2-5,-,TGTGCCAGTAGTATCGGGTGGGGCGAAGAGACCCAGTACTTC,CASSIGWGEETQYF
TRBV27,once,TRBJ1-2,TRBD1,TGTGCCAGCAGACCCTGGACAGGGGCGGATGGCTACACCTTC,CASRPWTGADGYTF
TRBV19,-,TRBJ2-7,TRBD1,TGTGCCAGTGCCCCTTTTAAGACAGGGGCCGGTCCATCCTACGAGCAGTACTTC,CASAPFKTGAGPSYEQYF
TRBV5-1,-,TRBJ1-4,-,TGCGCCAGCAGCCCCGGTTGGGGGGCTAATGAAAAACTGTTTTTT,CASSPGWGANEKLFF
TRBV7-7,-,TRBJ2-2,TRBD1,TGTGCTAGCGGACTACAGGGGGCGGACACCGGGGAGCTGTTTTTT,CASGLQGADTGELFF
TRBV7-9,-,TRBJ2-1,TRBD2,TGTGCCAGCGTGGGGACTAGCGGGAGAAATGAGCAGTTCTTC,CASVGTSGRNEQFF
TRBV7-9,-,TRBJ1-1,-,TGTGCCAGCAGCTTCCCAGTAGCCACTGAAGCTTTCTTT,CASSFPVATEAFF
TRBV7-8,few,TRBJ1-6,TRBD1,TGTGCCAGCAGCTCCCTCGGGACAGGGAACTCACCCCTCCACTTT,CASSSLGTGNSPLHF
TRBV10-2,-,TRBJ2-3,TRBD1,TGCGCCAGCAGTGAGTCCAGGGGGCCGGGAGATACGCAGTATTTT,CASSESRGPGDTQYF
TRBV29-1,-,TRBJ1-5,TRBD1,TGCAGCGCTCGTATGGGCCTACAGGGGGGTAATCAGCCCCAGCATTTT,CSARMGLQGGNQPQHF
TRBV28,once,TRBJ2-6,-,TGTGCCAGCAGTTTGCGGGGTTTGCGCGAAGGGGCCAACGTCCTGACTTTC,CASSLRGLREGANVLTF
TRBV28,-,TRBJ2-5,-,TGTGCCAGCAGCTCAGTGGGAGGGACCCAGTACTTC,CASSSVGGTQYF
TRBV2,-,TRBJ1-1,-,TGTGCCAGCAGTGAGAGGTTCAGGAACACTGAAGCTTTCTTT,CASSERFRNTEAFF
TRBV5-1,-,TRBJ2-3,-,TGCGCCAGCGGCAACGGGGAGAATACAGATACGCAGTATTTT,CASGNGENTDTQYF
TRBV28,-,TRBJ1-3,-,TGTGCCAGCAGTAGCCCGGGGGGGACTGGAAACACCATATATTTT,CASSSPGGTGNTIYF
TRBV5-1,-,TRBJ1-1,-,TGCGCCAGCAGCTTGGCCAGGGCACGTGTTGCTGAAGCTTTCTTT,CASSLARARVAEAFF
TRBV27,-,TRBJ2-7,TRBD1,TGTGCCAGCAGTCGGAACCCGGGACAGGGGGCCTACGAGCAGTACTTC,CASSRNPGQGAYEQYF
TRBV28,-,TRBJ2-7,-,TGTGCCAGCAGTTCCCCCCCGCTACCCCCCAGGCGGCAGTACTTC,CASSSPPLPPRRQYF
TRBV14,once,TRBJ2-1,TRBD2,TGTGCCAGCAACCCAGGGAGGGAAACAGGCTACAATGAGCAGTTCTTC,CASNPGRETGYNEQFF
TRBV27,-,TRBJ1-4,-,TGTGCCAGCAGCACCGACAGGTATAATGAAAAACTGTTTTTT,CASSTDRYNEKLFF
TRBV4-1,-,TRBJ2-7,-,TGCGCCAGCAGCCAAGATACAGGGTGGGCCTACGAGCAGTACTTC,CASSQDTGWAYEQYF
TRBV29-1,-,TRBJ2-3,TRBD2,TGCAGCGTTGATCAGCGGGGGGCAACAGATACGCAGTATTTT,CSVDQRGATDTQYF
TRBV7-2,-,TRBJ2-3,TRBD2,TGTGCCAGCAGCTTACAAGGGACTAGCGGGGCAGATACGCAGTATTTT,CASSLQGTSGADTQYF
TRBV6-1,-,TRBJ1-5,-,TGTGCCAGCAGTGACTTCGGCAGGGGTGTTCAGCCCCAGCATTTT,CASSDFGRGVQPQHF
TRBV7-9,-,TRBJ2-6,TRBD2,TGTGCCAGCATCGTTAGCGGGGCATCTGGGGCCAACGGCCTGACTTTC,CASIVSGASGANGLTF
TRBV5-4,-,TRBJ2-7,TRBD1,TGTGCCAGCAGCCCCGGGACAGATCGCTCCTACGAGCAGTACTTC,CASSPGTDRSYEQYF
TRBV4-1,-,TRBJ2-3,-,TGCGCCAGCAGCCAAGAAGCGGCGTGGGGCACAGATACGCAGTATTTT,CASSQEAAWGTDTQYF
TRBV2,few,TRBJ2-3,-,TGTGCCAGCAGTGTTAGAGTAGCGGACGCCACGCAGTATTTT,CASSVRVADATQYF
TRBV13,-,TRBJ2-1,TRBD1,TGTGCCAGCAGCTTAAGGAGGACAGGGGAAGGTGAGCAGTTCTTC,CASSLRRTGEGEQFF
TRBV4-3,few,TRBJ1-1,-,TGCGCCAGCAGCCCAAGGGAGACGGGGAGGGGTGGTGAAGCTTTCTTT,CASSPRETGRGGEAFF
TRBV21-1,-,TRBJ1-5,-,TGTGCCAGCAGTAGCTCCGGGACAGGGGGTTGGGCGGACCTCAATCAGCCCCAGCATTTT,CASSSSGTGGWADLNQPQHF